This T cell receptor beta chain stems from a study of blood T cells in healthy people across ages. A sample-barcoded 5' primer and a J-beta primer mix were used in a second PCR of about 7 to 12 cycles. TCRdb processed the 5' RACE reads anew with MiXCR; each CDR3 protein has one entry. The sample includes 1.5 million to 2 million distinct CDR3 sequences, under 30% of them seen just once. The germline V gene encodes CDR1 SEHNR and CDR2 FQNEAQ (reference sequence). Trimming took 0 bases from V and 1 from J, leaving 8 bases between them. The CDR3 extends over 15 amino acids. The TCR sequence derives from a woman in her 30s in good health. The sequencing sample was made of blood. The rearrangement uses TRBV7-9 and TRBJ2-3; D uncertain. CDR3 region: CASSLAVSRTDTQYF. The CDR3 nucleotides read TGTGCCAGCAGCTTAGCGGTTTCACGCACAGATACGCAGTATTTT. Using reference TRBV7-9 and TRBJ2-3 for the parts outside the CDR3, the full variable domain is DTGVSQNPRHKITKRGQNVTFRCDPISEHNRLYWYRQTLGQGPEFLTYFQNEAQLEKSRLLSDRFSAERPKGSFSTLEIQRTEQGDSAMYLCASSLAVSRTDTQYFGPGTRLTVL.